This T cell receptor beta chain was profiled in a study of T-cell memory formation after mild COVID-19. Study observations and caveats: Contracting CD4+ clones were located mainly in CM and EM, and CD8+ clones in EMRA. The SARS-CoV-2 specificity of second-wave clones reaching peak at day 37 remained unverified. Day 15 to 85 contractors were CD4/CD8 balanced; later expanders leaned CD4+.

Amplification by 5'RACE using constant-segment primers produced TCR alpha and TCR beta cDNA libraries that carried sample barcodes and UMIs. TCRdb analysed the 5' RACE reads with MiXCR anew, one entry per CDR3 protein. The sample lists 210,000 or so distinct CDR3 sequences, roughly a tenth seen once, with 2.5% to 3.5% in the top ten. V lost 1 base and J 6 bases, leaving 15 bases between the germline ends. The CDR3 sequence is 15 residues long. Germline V gives CDR1 SGHKS, CDR2 YYEKEE (reference sequence). A word on this clonotype: Antigen specificity is unknown.

The source is a young man who had mild COVID-19 (a few samples of this study predate the infection). Cell type and time point are not known. Sequenced sample: PBMCs or a T cell subset sorted from them (not recorded which). This chain uses TRBV5-5 with TRBJ2-3; the D is unclear. The CDR3 loop is CASSLNGRPDDTQYF. The CDR3 nucleotides read TGTGCCAGCAGCTTGAACGGTAGACCCGACGATACGCAGTATTTT.